These 3 T cell receptor beta chains were all obtained from the same sample, sequenced in a study of shared clonotypes between healthy human individuals. Generated by immunoSEQ multiplex PCR, the TCRdb table keeps only in-frame clones and is missing some. The repertoire holds some 2.1 million clones, with less than 95% as singletons. The naive CD8 fraction comprised CD45RO-negative cells positively selected for CCR7 and excluded terminally differentiated effector memory CD45RA+ cells. Sample: naive CD8+ T cells sorted from blood. These receptors originate from a man younger than 35 in good health.

The rearrangement joins TRBV15 to TRBJ2-4; D call uncertain. The CDR3 extends over 15 amino acids. Trimming left V 0 bases short and J 6 bases short, with 12 bases between. The germline gives CDR1 LNHNV, CDR2 YYDKDF (reference sequence). CDR3 loop: CATSRDLLGRNIQYF. CDR3 DNA: TGTGCCACCAGCAGAGATCTTCTGGGAAGAAACATTCAGTACTTC.

The chain uses TRBV4-1 and TRBJ2-4; 8 bases match TRBD2. This CDR3 is built from 15 residues. The germline CDR1 and CDR2 sequences are MGHRA and YSYEKL. J was trimmed by 3 bases and V by 7 bases; bases with no gene match: 8. CDR3 protein: CASNGGALGKNIQYF. CDR3 DNA sequence: TGCGCCAGCAACGGGGGGGCCTTGGGCAAAAACATTCAGTACTTC.

This chain connects TRBV6-5 to TRBJ2-7; D is perhaps TRBD1 (5 bases). Trimming shortened V by 0 bases and J by 5 bases, and 14 bases separated the two germline ends. The germline gives CDR1 MNHEY, CDR2 SVGAGI. The CDR3 is made up of 15 amino acids. CDR3 sequence (DNA): TGTGCCAGCAGTTACTCACAGGCCTCAGCACACGAGCAGTACTTC. It translates to CASSYSQASAHEQYF.